The rows below give T cell receptor beta chains drawn from one sample of a study of shared clonotypes between healthy human individuals. TCRdb's table, derived via immunoSEQ multiplex PCR, lists solely in-frame clones and lacks some. Of roughly 2.2 million clones in the sample, approximately 95% were seen once. Sequencing was done on a sample of naive CD4+ T cells from PBMCs. The receptor set was obtained from a man aged 18 to 35 in good health. Some clones in this sample may be carry-over from other donors' samples. Both conserved end residues are part of each CDR3. Each record gives: D gene, clone size, V gene, J gene, CDR3 DNA, CDR3 protein. The D gene is left open where the match is weak. Not all rows give a size; the values are once, few, many and, for expanded clones, a class.

>NA|NA|TRBV25-1|TRBJ2-6
TGTGCCAGCAGTGAAGCTGGGGCCAACGTCCTGACTTTC
CASSEAGANVLTF
>NA|once|TRBV5-1|TRBJ2-3
TGCGCCAGCAGGCCGGGGGCAGGAATCACAGATACGCAGTATTTT
CASRPGAGITDTQYF
>TRBD1|NA|TRBV5-1|TRBJ2-1
TGCGCCAGCAGCTTGGGGACAGGGTGGGACAATGAGCAGTTCTTC
CASSLGTGWDNEQFF
>NA|NA|TRBV5-1|TRBJ1-1
TGCGCCAGCAGCTTCAGGGAACTGAACACTGAAGCTTTCTTT
CASSFRELNTEAFF
>TRBD1|NA|TRBV28|TRBJ1-2
TGTGCCAGCAGTTTGGGACAGGGAAGCTATGGCTACACCTTC
CASSLGQGSYGYTF
>TRBD1|NA|TRBV2|TRBJ2-7
TGTGCCACCAGGACAGGGGCCTACGAGCAGTACTTC
CATRTGAYEQYF
>TRBD1|NA|TRBV7-8|TRBJ2-3
TGTGCCAGCAGCCCCGTAGTCGACAGGGACAGGACAGATACGCAGTATTTT
CASSPVVDRDRTDTQYF
>TRBD1|NA|TRBV18|TRBJ1-1
TGTGCCAGCTCAGCGACCGGGACAGGGGTCACTGAAGCTTTCTTT
CASSATGTGVTEAFF
>NA|NA|TRBV11-2|TRBJ1-1
TGTGCCAGCAGCTTAGGTCGGGGCGGGCCCCGCACTGAAGCTTTCTTT
CASSLGRGGPRTEAFF
>NA|once|TRBV5-8|TRBJ2-4
TGTGCCAGCAGTCAAAAAGGGATAGCCAAAAACATTCAGTACTTC
CASSQKGIAKNIQYF
>TRBD2|NA|TRBV19|TRBJ2-7
TGTGCCAGTAGTAAACACAGGGGGAGACTAGCGGGAGTGCAGGAGCAGTACTTC
CASSKHRGRLAGVQEQYF
>TRBD2|NA|TRBV9|TRBJ2-5
TGTGCCAGCAGCGTAGGACTAGCGGGGATCCAAGAGACCCAGTACTTC
CASSVGLAGIQETQYF
>NA|NA|TRBV5-1|TRBJ2-1
TGCGCCAGCAGCCGGGATGGGGCCCCCAATGAGCAGTTCTTC
CASSRDGAPNEQFF
>NA|NA|TRBV6-5|TRBJ2-7
TGTGCCAGCAGACGTACCCTGATCGGGGAGCAGTACTTC
CASRRTLIGEQYF
>TRBD1|NA|TRBV2|TRBJ1-2
TGTGCCAGCAGTGAAGGAAGGACAGGAGGAGGCTACACCTTC
CASSEGRTGGGYTF
>NA|NA|TRBV5-1|TRBJ2-3
TGCGCCAGCAGCTTCGGGGGACGCACAGATACGCAGTATTTT
CASSFGGRTDTQYF
>TRBD2|NA|TRBV14|TRBJ2-3
TGTGCCAGCAGCCAAGCTGCGGGAGTTGGAGATACGCAGTATTTT
CASSQAAGVGDTQYF
>NA|NA|TRBV7-9|TRBJ2-7
TGTGCCAGCAGCCAGACAGGTGGAGTATACTACGAGCAGTACTTC
CASSQTGGVYYEQYF
>TRBD1|NA|TRBV11-2|TRBJ2-3
TGTGCCAGCAGTTCGCGGACAGGGCGATCCACAGATACGCAGTATTTT
CASSSRTGRSTDTQYF
>NA|NA|TRBV6-1|TRBJ1-2
TGTGCCAGCACCTTGACAGATAACCTATCCTATGGCTACACCTTC
CASTLTDNLSYGYTF
>NA|NA|TRBV19|TRBJ2-1
TGTGCCGCCCGGGAAGGGGGGAGCTCCTACAATGAGCAGTTCTTC
CAAREGGSSYNEQFF
>NA|NA|TRBV9|TRBJ1-2
TGTGCCAGCAGCGTACAGGCTAACTATGGCTACACCTTC
CASSVQANYGYTF
>NA|NA|TRBV5-1|TRBJ1-5
TGCGCCAGCAGCTTGGGACCGGGCGGCAATCAGCCCCAGCATTTT
CASSLGPGGNQPQHF
>NA|NA|TRBV6-1|TRBJ1-2
TGTGCCAGCAGTGCCAGGGTTGTGGCCTATGGCTACACCTTC
CASSARVVAYGYTF
>NA|NA|TRBV6-5|TRBJ2-5
TGTGCCAGCAACCAGGAAAAAGGGACCCAGTACTTC
CASNQEKGTQYF
>TRBD1|NA|TRBV28|TRBJ2-3
TGTGCCAGCAGTCCATCGCACGGGACAGGGGGGTTCTCAGATACGCAGTATTTT
CASSPSHGTGGFSDTQYF
>NA|NA|TRBV5-1|TRBJ2-3
TGCGCCAGCAGCTTGATGGGGACTGGGATGATAGATACGCAGTATTTT
CASSLMGTGMIDTQYF
>NA|few|TRBV7-9|TRBJ1-3
TGTGCCAGCAGCTTACTTATCCAAGGAAACACCATATATTTT
CASSLLIQGNTIYF
>NA|NA|TRBV6-1|TRBJ1-5
TGTGCCAGCAGTAGAGAAGTGGATCGGGAACAGCCCCAGCATTTT
CASSREVDREQPQHF
>NA|NA|TRBV11-3|TRBJ2-3
TGTGCCAGCAGCGCCCGGGCGGATACGCAGTATTTT
CASSARADTQYF
>TRBD1|NA|TRBV6-5|TRBJ1-1
TGTGCCAGCAGTTGGGACAGGGTTGGCACTGAAGCTTTCTTT
CASSWDRVGTEAFF
>NA|NA|TRBV11-2|TRBJ2-5
TGTGCCAGCAGCTTAAATCCTTTGATTGGGGAGACCCAGTACTTC
CASSLNPLIGETQYF
>NA|NA|TRBV7-9|TRBJ2-1
TGTGCCAGCAGCCCGAACTCACAGGGCGAGCAGTTCTTC
CASSPNSQGEQFF
>NA|NA|TRBV7-9|TRBJ2-2
TGTGCCAGCAGTCTTACAGGGAGCACCGGGGAGCTGTTTTTT
CASSLTGSTGELFF
>NA|once|TRBV7-9|TRBJ2-1
TGTGCCAGCAGCTTATTGACTCCCCTCAATATCGAGCAGTTCTTC
CASSLLTPLNIEQFF
>NA|NA|TRBV6-6|TRBJ2-7
TGTGCCGCCGGGGCGGCGACCTACGAGCAGTACTTC
CAAGAATYEQYF
>TRBD1|NA|TRBV6-1|TRBJ1-1
TGTGCCAGCTCGTGGCAGGGGGACACTGAAGCTTTCTTT
CASSWQGDTEAFF
>TRBD1|NA|TRBV19|TRBJ2-6
TGTGCCAGTAGGCCGCTAGGTAGGGACAGGGGGCGCTCTGGGGCCAACGTCCTGACTTTC
CASRPLGRDRGRSGANVLTF
>NA|NA|TRBV5-3|TRBJ1-5
TGTGCCAGAAGCTTCCTCTCCGGCCCCCAGCATTTT
CARSFLSGPQHF
>NA|NA|TRBV5-1|TRBJ1-5
TGCGCCAGCAGCCCCGGGAGCAATCAGCCCCAGCATTTT
CASSPGSNQPQHF
>NA|NA|TRBV7-9|TRBJ2-7
TGTGCCAGCAGCTTAATGGAGGGGGAGCAGTACTTC
CASSLMEGEQYF
>NA|NA|TRBV4-1|TRBJ2-5
TGCGCCAGCAGCCAAGGGCCGACTAGAGGGGAGACCCAGTACTTC
CASSQGPTRGETQYF
>NA|NA|TRBV11-2|TRBJ1-5
TGTGCCAGCAGCACAGGGCTGAATCAGCCCCAGCATTTT
CASSTGLNQPQHF
>TRBD1|NA|TRBV5-8|TRBJ1-1
TGTGCCAGCAGCTTCCAGCAAACAGGGGGCCCCGCTGAAGCTTTCTTT
CASSFQQTGGPAEAFF
>TRBD2|NA|TRBV4-1|TRBJ2-7
TGCGCCAGCAGCCCTCTACCGACTAGCGGGGGTGGCGAGCAGTACTTC
CASSPLPTSGGGEQYF